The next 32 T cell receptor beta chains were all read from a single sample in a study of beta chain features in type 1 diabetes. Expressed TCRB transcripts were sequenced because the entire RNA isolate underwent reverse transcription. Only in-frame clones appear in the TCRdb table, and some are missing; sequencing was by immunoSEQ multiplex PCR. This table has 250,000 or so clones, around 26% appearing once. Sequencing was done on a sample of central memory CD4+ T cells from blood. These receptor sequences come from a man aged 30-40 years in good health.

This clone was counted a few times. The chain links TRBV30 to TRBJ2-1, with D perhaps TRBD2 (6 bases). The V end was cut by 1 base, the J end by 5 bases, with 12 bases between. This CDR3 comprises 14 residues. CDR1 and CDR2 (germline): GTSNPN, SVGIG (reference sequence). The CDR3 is CAWSGGLGHNEQFF. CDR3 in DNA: TGTGCCTGGAGTGGGGGACTGGGACACAATGAGCAGTTCTTC. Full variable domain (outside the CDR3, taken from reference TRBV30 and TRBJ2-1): SQTIHQWPATLVQPVGSPLSLECTVEGTSNPNLYWYRQAAGRGLQLLFYSVGIGQISSEVPQNLSASRPQDRQFILSSKKLLLSDSGFYLCAWSGGLGHNEQFFGPGTRLTVL.

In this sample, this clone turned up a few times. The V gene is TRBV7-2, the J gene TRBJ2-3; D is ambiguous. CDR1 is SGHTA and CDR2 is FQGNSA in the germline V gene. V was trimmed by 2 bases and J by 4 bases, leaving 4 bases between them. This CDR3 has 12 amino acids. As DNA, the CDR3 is TGTGCCAGCAGCTTATGGGCAGATACGCAGTATTTT. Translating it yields CASSLWADTQYF.

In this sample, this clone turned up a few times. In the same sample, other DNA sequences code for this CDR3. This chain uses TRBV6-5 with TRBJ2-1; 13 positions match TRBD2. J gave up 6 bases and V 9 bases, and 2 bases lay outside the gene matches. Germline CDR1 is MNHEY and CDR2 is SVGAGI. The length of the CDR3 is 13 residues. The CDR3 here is CASRLAGGNEQFF. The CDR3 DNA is TGTGCCAGTAGACTAGCGGGAGGCAATGAGCAGTTCTTC.

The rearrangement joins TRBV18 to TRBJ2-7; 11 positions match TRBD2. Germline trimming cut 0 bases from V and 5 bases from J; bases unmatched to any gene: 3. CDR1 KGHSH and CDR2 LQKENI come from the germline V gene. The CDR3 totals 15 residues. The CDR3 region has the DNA TGTGCCAGCTCACCACCACTAGCGGGAGTGAACGAGCAGTACTTC. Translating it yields CASSPPLAGVNEQYF. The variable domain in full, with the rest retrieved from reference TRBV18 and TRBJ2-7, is NAGVMQNPRHLVRRRGQEARLRCSPMKGHSHVYWYRQLPEEGLKFMVYLQKENIIDESGMPKERFSAEFPKEGPSILRIQQVVRGDSAAYFCASSPPLAGVNEQYFGPGTRLTVT.

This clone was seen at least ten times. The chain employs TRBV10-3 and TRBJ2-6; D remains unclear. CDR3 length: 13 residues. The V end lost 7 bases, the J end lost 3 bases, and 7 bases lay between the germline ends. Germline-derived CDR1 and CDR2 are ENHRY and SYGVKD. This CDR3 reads CAINTDGANVLTF. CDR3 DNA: TGTGCCATCAATACCGATGGGGCCAACGTCCTGACTTTC.

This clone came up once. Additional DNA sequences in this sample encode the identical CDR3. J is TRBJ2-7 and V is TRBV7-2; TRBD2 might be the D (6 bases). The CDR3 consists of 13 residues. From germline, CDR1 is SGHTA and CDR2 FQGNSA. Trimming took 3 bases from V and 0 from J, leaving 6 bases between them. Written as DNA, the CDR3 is TGTGCCAGCAGCTTGCGGGACTCCTACGAGCAGTACTTC. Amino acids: CASSLRDSYEQYF.

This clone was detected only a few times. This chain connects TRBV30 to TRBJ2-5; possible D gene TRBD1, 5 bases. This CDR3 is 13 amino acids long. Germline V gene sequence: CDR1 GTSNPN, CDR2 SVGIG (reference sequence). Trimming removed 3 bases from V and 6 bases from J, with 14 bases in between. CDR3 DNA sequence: TGTGCCTGGAGCCCAAGCATGGGGCAGACCCAGTACTTC. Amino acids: CAWSPSMGQTQYF.

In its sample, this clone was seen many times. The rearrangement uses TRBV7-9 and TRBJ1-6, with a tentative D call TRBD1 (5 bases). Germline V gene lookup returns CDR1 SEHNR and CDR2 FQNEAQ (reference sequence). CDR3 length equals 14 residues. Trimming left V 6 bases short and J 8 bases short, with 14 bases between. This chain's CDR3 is CASSPGTAHSPLHF. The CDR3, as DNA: TGTGCCAGCAGTCCGGGGACGGCGCATTCACCCCTCCACTTT. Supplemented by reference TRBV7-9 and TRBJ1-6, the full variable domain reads DTGVSQNPRHKITKRGQNVTFRCDPISEHNRLYWYRQTLGQGPEFLTYFQNEAQLEKSRLLSDRFSAERPKGSFSTLEIQRTEQGDSAMYLCASSPGTAHSPLHFGNGTRLTVT.

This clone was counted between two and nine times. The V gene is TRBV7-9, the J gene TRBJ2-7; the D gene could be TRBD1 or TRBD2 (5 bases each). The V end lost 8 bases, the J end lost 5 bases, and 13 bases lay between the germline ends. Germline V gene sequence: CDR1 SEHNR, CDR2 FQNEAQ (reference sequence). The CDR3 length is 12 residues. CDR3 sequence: CASGGSANEQYF. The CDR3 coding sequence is TGTGCCAGCGGGGGTAGCGCCAACGAGCAGTACTTC.

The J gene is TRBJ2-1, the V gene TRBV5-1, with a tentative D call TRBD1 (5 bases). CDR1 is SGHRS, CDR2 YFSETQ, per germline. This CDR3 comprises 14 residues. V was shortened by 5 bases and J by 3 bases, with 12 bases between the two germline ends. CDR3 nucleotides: TGCGCCAGCAGAGGGGAAAGCTACTACAATGAGCAGTTCTTC. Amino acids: CASRGESYYNEQFF.

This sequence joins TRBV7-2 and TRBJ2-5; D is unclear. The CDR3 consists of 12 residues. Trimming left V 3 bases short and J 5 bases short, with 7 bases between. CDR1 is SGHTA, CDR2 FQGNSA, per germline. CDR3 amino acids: CASSLRLETQYF. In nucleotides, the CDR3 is TGTGCCAGCAGCTTGAGGTTGGAGACCCAGTACTTC.

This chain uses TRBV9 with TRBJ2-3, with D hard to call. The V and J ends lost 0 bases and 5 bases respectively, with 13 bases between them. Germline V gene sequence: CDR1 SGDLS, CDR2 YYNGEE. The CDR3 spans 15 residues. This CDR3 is CASSVASGPRDTQYF. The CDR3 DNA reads TGTGCCAGCAGCGTAGCTTCCGGACCCAGAGATACGCAGTATTTT.

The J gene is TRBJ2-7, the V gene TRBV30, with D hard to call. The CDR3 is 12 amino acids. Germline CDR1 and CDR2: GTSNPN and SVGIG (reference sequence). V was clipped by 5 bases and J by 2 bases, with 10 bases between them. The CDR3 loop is CAWAGNTYEQYF. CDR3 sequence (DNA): TGTGCCTGGGCTGGGAATACCTACGAGCAGTACTTC.

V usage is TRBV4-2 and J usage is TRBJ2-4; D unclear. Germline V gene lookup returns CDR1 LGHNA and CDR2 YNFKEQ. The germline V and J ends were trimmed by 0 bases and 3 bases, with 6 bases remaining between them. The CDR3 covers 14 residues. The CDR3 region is CASSQDSNKNIQYF. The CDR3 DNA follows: TGTGCCAGCAGCCAAGATAGCAACAAAAACATTCAGTACTTC.

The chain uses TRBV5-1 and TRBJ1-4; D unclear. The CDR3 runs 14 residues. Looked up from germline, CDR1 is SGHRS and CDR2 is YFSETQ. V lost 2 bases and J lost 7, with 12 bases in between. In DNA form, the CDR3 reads TGCGCCAGCAGCTTAACAGTGCGGGGTGAAAAACTGTTTTTT. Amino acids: CASSLTVRGEKLFF.

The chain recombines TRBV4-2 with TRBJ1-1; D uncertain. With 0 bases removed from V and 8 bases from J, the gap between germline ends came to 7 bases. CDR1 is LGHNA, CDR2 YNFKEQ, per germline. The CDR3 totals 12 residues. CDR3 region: CASSQDQQEAFF. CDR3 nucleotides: TGTGCCAGCAGCCAAGATCAACAGGAAGCTTTCTTT.

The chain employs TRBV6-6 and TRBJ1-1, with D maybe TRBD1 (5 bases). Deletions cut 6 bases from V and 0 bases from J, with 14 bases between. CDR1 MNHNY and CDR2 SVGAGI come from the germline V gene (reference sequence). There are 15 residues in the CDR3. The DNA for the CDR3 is TGTGCCAGCAGGGGGCTCAACACTATGAACACTGAAGCTTTCTTT. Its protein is CASRGLNTMNTEAFF.

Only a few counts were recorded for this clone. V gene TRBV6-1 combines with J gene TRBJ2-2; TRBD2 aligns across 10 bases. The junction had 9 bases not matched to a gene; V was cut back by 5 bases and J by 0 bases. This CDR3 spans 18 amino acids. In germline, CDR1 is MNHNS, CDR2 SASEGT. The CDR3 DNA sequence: TGTGCCAGCAGTAAAGAGGGACTAGCGAACCCGAACACCGGGGAGCTGTTTTTT. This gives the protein CASSKEGLANPNTGELFF.

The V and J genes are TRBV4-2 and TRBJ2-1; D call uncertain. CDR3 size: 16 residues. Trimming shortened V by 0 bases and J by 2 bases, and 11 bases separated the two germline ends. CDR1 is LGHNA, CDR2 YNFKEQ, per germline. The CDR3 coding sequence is TGTGCCAGCAGCCAAGATAGGGCAGATACCTACAATGAGCAGTTCTTC. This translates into CASSQDRADTYNEQFF.

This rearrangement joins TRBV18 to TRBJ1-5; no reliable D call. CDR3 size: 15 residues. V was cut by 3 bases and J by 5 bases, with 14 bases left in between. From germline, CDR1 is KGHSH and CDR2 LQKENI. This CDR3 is CASSPGTGIHQPQHF. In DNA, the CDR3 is TGTGCCAGCTCACCCGGCACGGGAATCCATCAGCCCCAGCATTTT.

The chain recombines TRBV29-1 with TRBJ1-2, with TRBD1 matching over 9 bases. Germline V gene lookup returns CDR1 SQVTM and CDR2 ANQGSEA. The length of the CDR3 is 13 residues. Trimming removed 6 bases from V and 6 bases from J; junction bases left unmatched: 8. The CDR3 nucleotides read TGCAGCGTCCGACAGGGGGAGCGTAATGGCTACACCTTC. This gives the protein CSVRQGERNGYTF.

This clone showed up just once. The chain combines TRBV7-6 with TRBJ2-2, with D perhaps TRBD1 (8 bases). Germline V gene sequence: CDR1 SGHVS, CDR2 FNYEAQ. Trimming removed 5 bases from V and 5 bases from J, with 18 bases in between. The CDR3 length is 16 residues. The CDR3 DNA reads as TGTGCCAGCAGCGAAACAGGGGGGGCTGGTACCGGGGAGCTGTTTTTT. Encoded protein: CASSETGGAGTGELFF.

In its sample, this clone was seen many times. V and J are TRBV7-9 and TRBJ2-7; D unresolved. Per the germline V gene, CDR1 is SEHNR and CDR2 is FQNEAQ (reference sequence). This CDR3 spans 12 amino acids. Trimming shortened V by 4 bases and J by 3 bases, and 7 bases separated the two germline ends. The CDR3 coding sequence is TGTGCCAGCAGCTCCTATATCTACGAGCAGTACTTC. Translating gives CASSSYIYEQYF.

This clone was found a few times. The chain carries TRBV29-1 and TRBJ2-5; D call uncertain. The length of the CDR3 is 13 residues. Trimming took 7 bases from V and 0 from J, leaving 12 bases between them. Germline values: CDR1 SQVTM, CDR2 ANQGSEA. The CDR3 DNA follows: TGCAGCGGTGACGGAAGGGACCAAGAGACCCAGTACTTC. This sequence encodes CSGDGRDQETQYF.

The CDR3: CASSHRSTGYTF. The CDR3 coding sequence is TGTGCCAGCTCCCACCGGAGCACTGGCTACACCTTC. The chain is built from TRBV18 and TRBJ1-2; D call uncertain. V was cut by 6 bases and J by 7 bases, with 12 bases left in between. This CDR3 is built from 12 residues. Germline V lookup: CDR1 KGHSH, CDR2 LQKENI.

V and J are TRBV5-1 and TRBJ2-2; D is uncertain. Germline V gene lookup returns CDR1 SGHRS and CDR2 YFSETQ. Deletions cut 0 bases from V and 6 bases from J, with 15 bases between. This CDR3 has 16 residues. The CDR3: CASSLDRQKVPGELFF. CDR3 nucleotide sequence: TGCGCCAGCAGCTTGGACCGACAAAAGGTTCCCGGGGAGCTGTTTTTT.

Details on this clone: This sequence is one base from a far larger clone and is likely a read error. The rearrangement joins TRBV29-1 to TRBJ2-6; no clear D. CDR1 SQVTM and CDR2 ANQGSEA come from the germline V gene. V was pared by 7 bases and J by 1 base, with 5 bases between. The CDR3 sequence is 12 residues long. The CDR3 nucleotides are TGCAGCGGCCAATCTGGGGCCAACGTCCTGACTTTC. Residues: CSGQSGANVLTF. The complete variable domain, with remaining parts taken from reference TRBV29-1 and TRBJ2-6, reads SAVISQKPSRDICQRGTSLTIQCQVDSQVTMMFWYRQQPGQSLTLIATANQGSEATYESGFVIDKFPISRPNLTFSTLTVSNMSPEDSSIYLCSGQSGANVLTFGAGSRLTVL.

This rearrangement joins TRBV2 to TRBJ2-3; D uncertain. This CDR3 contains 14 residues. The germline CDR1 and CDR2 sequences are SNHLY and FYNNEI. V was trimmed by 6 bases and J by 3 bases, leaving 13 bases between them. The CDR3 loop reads CASRVTTSTDTQYF. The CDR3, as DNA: TGTGCCAGCAGAGTAACTACCTCGACAGATACGCAGTATTTT.

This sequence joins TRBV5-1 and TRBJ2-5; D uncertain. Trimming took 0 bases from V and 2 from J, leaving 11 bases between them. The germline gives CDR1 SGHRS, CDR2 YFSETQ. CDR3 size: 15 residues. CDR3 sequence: CASSLDGRSQETQYF. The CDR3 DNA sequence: TGCGCCAGCAGCTTGGATGGCAGGTCACAAGAGACCCAGTACTTC.

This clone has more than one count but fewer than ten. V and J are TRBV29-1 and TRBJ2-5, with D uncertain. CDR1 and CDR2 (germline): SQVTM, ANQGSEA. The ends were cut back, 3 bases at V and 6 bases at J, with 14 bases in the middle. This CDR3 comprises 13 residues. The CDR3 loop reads CSVERGAAKTQYF. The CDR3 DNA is TGCAGCGTTGAGCGTGGAGCAGCGAAGACCCAGTACTTC.

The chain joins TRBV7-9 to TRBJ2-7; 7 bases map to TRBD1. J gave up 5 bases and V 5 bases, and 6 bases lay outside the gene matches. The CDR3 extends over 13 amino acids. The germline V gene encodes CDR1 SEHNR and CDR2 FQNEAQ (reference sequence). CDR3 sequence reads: CASSSNTGDEQYF. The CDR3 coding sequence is TGTGCCAGCAGCAGTAACACAGGGGACGAGCAGTACTTC.

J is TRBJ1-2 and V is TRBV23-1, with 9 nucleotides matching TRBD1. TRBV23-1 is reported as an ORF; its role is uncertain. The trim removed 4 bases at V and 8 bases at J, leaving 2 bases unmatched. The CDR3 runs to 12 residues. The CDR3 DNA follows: TGCGCCAGCAGTCCCGGACAGGGGGGCTACACCTTC. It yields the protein CASSPGQGGYTF.